This TCR beta chain was identified during a study of CD8 T cells in Susac syndrome. The V end was cut by 1 base, the J end by 4 bases, with 7 bases between. Looked up from germline, CDR1 is SGHAT and CDR2 is FQNNGV. The CDR3 has 14 residues. Reverse transcription of 0.5 to 1 ug RNA was performed with random hexamers. Amplification of TCR beta CDR3 was carried out by immunoSEQ multiplex PCR, which covered 54 Vbeta and 13 Jbeta segments. TCRdb re-called the immunoSEQ multiplex PCR reads through MiXCR, storing one row per CDR3 protein. The profile covers roughly 150,000 distinct CDR3 sequences, with nearly 97% appearing a single time and 0.14% to 0.15% taken by the ten largest. CD8+ and CD4+ T cells from blood underwent TCR beta sequencing.

The sequence came from a human donor with multiple sclerosis. Source material: CD8+ T cells from PBMCs. The genes are TRBV11-2 and TRBJ2-2; D unclear. CDR3 nucleotides: TGTGCCAGCAGCTTAGGTAGCCGCACCGGGGAGCTGTTTTTT. Translated: CASSLGSRTGELFF.